This TCR beta chain was recorded in a study of human CD8 memory T cell subsets. With regard to this clonotype: The antigen remains undetermined.

Whole-study results and caveats: From the Chao1 estimates, stem-like memory T cells appeared to be more diverse than precursor exhausted T cells.

Libraries of TCR beta chains were produced by 5' RACE (UMI-labeled). TCRdb reprocessed the 5' RACE reads; each CDR3 protein has one entry and no DNA is given. This table holds fewer than 20,000 distinct CDR3 sequences. Per germline, CDR1 SNHLY and CDR2 FYNNEI. The CDR3 contains 15 residues. The clonotype comes from a human donor in good health. The sequenced sample consisted of CD8+ T cells from PBMCs. The chain has TRBV2 and TRBJ2-5; TCRdb lists TRBD2, though no DNA is available to test this call. CDR3 sequence reads: CASSEGTSRQETQYF.